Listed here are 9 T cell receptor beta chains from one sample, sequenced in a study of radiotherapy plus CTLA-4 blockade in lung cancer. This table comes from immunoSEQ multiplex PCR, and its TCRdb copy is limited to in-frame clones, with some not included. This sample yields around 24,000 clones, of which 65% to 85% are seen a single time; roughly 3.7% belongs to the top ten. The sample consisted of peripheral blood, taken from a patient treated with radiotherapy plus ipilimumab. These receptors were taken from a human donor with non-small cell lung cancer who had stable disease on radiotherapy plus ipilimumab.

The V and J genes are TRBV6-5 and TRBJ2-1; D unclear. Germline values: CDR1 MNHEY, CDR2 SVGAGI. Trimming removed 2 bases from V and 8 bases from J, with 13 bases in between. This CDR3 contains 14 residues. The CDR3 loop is CASSYRQIGYEQFF. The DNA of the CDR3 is TGTGCCAGCAGTTACAGGCAAATAGGGTATGAGCAGTTCTTC.

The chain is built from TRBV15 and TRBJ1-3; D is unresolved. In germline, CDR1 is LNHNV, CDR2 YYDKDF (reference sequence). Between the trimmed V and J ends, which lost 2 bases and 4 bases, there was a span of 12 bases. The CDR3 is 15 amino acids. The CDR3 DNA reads TGTGCCACCAGCAGAAACCAAGCAGGCGGAAACACCATATATTTT. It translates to CATSRNQAGGNTIYF.

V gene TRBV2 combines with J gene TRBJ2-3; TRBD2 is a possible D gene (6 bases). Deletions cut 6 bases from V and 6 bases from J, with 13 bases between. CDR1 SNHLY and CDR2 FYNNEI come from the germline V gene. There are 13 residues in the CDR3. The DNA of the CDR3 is TGTGCCAGCAGGCAACGACTAGGGGATACGCAGTATTTT. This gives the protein CASRQRLGDTQYF.

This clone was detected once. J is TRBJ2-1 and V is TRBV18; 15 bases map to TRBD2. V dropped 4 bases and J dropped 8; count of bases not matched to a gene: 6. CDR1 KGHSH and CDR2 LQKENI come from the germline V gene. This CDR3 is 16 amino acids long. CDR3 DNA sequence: TGTGCCAGCTCACTTAGGACTAGCGGGAGGGGCGATGAGCAGTTCTTC. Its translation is CASSLRTSGRGDEQFF.

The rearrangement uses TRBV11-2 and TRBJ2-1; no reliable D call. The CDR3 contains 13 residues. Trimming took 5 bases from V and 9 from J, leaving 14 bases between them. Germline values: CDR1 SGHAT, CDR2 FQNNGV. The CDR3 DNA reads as TGTGCCAGCAGCGCACAACCGTTGGGTGAGCAGTTCTTC. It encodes CASSAQPLGEQFF.

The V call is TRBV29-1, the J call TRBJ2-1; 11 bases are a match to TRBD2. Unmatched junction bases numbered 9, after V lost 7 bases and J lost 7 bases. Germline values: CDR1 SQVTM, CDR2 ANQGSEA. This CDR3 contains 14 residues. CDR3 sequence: CSGRTSGPQNEQFF. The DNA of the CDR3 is TGCAGCGGCCGGACTAGCGGGCCTCAAAATGAGCAGTTCTTC.

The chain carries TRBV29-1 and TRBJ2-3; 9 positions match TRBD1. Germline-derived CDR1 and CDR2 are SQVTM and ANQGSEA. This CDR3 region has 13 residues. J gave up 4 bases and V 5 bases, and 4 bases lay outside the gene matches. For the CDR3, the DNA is TGCAGCGTTCTTACAGGGGGCGCAGATACGCAGTATTTT. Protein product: CSVLTGGADTQYF.

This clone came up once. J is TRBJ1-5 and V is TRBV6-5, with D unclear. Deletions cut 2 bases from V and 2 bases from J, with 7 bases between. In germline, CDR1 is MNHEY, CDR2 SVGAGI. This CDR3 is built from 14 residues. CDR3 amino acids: CASSYDPGNQPQHF. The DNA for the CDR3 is TGTGCCAGCAGTTACGATCCGGGCAATCAGCCCCAGCATTTT.

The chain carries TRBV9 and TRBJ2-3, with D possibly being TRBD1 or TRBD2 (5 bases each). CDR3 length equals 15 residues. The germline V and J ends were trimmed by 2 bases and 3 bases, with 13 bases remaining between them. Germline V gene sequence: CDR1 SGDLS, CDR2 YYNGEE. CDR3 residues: CASSVREGRTDTQYF. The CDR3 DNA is TGTGCCAGCAGCGTCCGAGAGGGGCGTACAGATACGCAGTATTTT.